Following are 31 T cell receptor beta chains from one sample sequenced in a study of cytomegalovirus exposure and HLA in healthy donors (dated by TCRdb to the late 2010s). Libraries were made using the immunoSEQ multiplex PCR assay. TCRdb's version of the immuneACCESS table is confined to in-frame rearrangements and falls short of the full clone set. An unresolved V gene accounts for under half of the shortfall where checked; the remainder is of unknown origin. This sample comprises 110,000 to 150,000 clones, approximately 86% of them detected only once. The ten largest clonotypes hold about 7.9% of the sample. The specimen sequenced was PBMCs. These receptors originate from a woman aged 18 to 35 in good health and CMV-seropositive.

CDR3 DNA: TGTGCCAGCAGTGCGGAGGGGGGGAACGGGGCCAACGTCCTGACTTTC. Translating it yields CASSAEGGNGANVLTF. This chain joins TRBV25-1 and TRBJ2-6; tentatively, D is TRBD2 (7 bases). CDR3 length: 16 amino acids. Germline V gene sequence: CDR1 MGHDK, CDR2 SYGVNS. V lost 4 bases and J lost 4, with 14 bases in between. Full variable domain (rest looked up from reference TRBV25-1 and TRBJ2-6): EADIYQTPRYLVIGTGKKITLECSQTMGHDKMYWYQQDPGMELHLIHYSYGVNSTEKGDLSSESTVSRIRTEHFPLTLESARPSHTSQYLCASSAEGGNGANVLTFGAGSRLTVL.

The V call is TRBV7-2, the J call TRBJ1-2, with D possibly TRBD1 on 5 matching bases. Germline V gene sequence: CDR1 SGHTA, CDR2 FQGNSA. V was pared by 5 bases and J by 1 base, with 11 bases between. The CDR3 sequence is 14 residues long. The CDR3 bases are TGTGCCAGCAGCCCCGTGGGGCTTAACTATGGCTACACCTTC. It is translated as CASSPVGLNYGYTF.

The chain's CDR3 is CASSPNGPGYGYTF. The CDR3 coding sequence is TGTGCCAGCAGCCCAAACGGGCCGGGGTATGGCTACACCTTC. The rearrangement uses TRBV7-6 and TRBJ1-2; unclear D gene. With 5 bases removed from V and 5 bases from J, the gap between germline ends came to 15 bases. Germline CDR1 and CDR2: SGHVS and FNYEAQ. This CDR3 spans 14 amino acids.

The DNA for the CDR3 is TGTGCCAGCAGTTTAGAGATGGGGAGCGGCTACACCTTC. This encodes CASSLEMGSGYTF. V and J are TRBV28 and TRBJ1-2; D is uncertain. The CDR3 extends over 13 amino acids. Per germline, CDR1 MDHEN and CDR2 SYDVKM. V lost 2 bases and J lost 8, with 12 bases in between.

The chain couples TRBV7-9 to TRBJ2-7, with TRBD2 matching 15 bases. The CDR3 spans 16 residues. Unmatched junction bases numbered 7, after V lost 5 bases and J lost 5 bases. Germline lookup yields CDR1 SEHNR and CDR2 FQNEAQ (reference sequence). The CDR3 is CASSLGLAGGPDEQYF. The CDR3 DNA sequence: TGTGCCAGCAGCCTCGGACTAGCGGGAGGGCCGGACGAGCAGTACTTC.

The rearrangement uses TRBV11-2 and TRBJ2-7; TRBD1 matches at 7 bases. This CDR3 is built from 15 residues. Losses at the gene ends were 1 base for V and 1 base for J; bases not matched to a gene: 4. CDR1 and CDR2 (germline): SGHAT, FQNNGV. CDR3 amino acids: CASSLVARGSYEQYF. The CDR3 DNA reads TGTGCCAGCAGCTTAGTGGCCAGGGGGTCCTACGAGCAGTACTTC.

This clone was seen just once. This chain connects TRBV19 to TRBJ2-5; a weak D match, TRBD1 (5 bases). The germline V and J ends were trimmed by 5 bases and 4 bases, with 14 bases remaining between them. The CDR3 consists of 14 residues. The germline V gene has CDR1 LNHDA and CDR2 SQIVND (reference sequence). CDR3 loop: CASSPGPGGETQYF. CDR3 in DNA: TGTGCCAGTAGTCCAGGGCCGGGCGGAGAGACCCAGTACTTC.

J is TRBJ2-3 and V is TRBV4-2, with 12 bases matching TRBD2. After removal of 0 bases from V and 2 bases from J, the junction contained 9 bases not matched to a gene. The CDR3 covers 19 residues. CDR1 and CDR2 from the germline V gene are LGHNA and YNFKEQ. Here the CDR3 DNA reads TGTGCCAGCAGCCAAGATCAGGCTAGCGGGGGGGTATACACAGATACGCAGTATTTT. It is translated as CASSQDQASGGVYTDTQYF.

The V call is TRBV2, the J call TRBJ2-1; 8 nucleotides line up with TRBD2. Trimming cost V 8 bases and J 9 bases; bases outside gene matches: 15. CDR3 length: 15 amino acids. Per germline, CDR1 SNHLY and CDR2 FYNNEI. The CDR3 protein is CASDPGLAGGLEQFF. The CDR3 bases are TGTGCCAGCGATCCGGGACTGGCGGGGGGCCTTGAGCAGTTCTTC.

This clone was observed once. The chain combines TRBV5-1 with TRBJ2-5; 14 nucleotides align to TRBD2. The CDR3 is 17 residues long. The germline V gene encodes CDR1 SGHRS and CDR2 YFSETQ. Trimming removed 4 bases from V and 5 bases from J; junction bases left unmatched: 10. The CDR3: CASSAGLAGALRETQYF. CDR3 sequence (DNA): TGCGCCAGCAGCGCGGGACTAGCGGGGGCCCTCCGGGAGACCCAGTACTTC.

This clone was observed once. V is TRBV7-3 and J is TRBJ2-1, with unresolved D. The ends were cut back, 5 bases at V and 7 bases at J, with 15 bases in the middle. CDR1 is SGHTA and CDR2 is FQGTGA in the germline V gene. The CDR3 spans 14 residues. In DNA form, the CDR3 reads TGTGCCAGCAGCCCGCATAATGGAGTAAATGAGCAGTTCTTC. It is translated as CASSPHNGVNEQFF.

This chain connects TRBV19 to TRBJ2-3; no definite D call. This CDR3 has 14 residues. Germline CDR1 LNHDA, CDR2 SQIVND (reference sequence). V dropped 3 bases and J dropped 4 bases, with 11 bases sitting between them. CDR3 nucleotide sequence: TGTGCCAGTAGTATTCGACTCCCGCCAGATACGCAGTATTTT. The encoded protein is CASSIRLPPDTQYF.

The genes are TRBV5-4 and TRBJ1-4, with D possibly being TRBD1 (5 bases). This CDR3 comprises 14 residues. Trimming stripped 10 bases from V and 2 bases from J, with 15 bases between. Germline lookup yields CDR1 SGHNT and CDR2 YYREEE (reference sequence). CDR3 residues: CAGTFGGTNEKLFF. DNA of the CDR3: TGTGCCGGAACCTTCGGGGGGACTAATGAAAAACTGTTTTTT.

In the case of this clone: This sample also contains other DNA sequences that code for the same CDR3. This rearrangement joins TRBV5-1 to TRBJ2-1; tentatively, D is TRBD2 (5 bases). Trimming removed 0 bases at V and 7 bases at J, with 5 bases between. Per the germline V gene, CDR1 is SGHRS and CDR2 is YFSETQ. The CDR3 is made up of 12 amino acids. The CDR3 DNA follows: TGCGCCAGCAGCTTGGCGGGAAATGAGCAGTTCTTC. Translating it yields CASSLAGNEQFF.

The CDR3 here is CASSLGGVGLGSEQYF. The DNA for the CDR3 is TGCGCCAGCAGCCTCGGGGGGGTAGGGTTGGGTAGCGAGCAGTACTTC. The chain carries TRBV4-1 and TRBJ2-7; 8 nucleotides agree with TRBD2. CDR3 length: 16 residues. J lost 6 bases, V lost 4 bases, and 14 bases had no gene match. The germline gives CDR1 MGHRA, CDR2 YSYEKL.

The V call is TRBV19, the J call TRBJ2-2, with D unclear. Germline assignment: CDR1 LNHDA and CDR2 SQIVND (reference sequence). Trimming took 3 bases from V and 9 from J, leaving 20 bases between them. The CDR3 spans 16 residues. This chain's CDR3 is CASSIRKDTQARELFF. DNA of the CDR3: TGTGCCAGTAGTATCCGAAAAGATACGCAAGCCAGGGAGCTGTTTTTT.

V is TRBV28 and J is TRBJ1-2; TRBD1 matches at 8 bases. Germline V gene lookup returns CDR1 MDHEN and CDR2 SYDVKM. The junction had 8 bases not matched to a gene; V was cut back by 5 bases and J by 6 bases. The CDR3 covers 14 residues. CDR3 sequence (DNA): TGTGCCAGCAGTGCCGGGGACAGGACTCATGGCTACACCTTC. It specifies CASSAGDRTHGYTF.

CDR3 DNA sequence: TGTGCCAGCAGCGTAGGTCTAGCGGGAGGGCATGAGCAGTTCTTC. Translating it yields CASSVGLAGGHEQFF. This rearrangement joins TRBV9 to TRBJ2-1; 12 bases are shared with TRBD2. V gave up 0 bases and J gave up 8 bases; unmatched junction bases: 3. This CDR3 has 15 amino acids. CDR1 and CDR2 from the germline V gene are SGDLS and YYNGEE.

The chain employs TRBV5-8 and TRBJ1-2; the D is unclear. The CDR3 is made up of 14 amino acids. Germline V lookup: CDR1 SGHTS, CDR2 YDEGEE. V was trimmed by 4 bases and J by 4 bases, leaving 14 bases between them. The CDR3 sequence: CASSRSAASYGYTF. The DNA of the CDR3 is TGTGCCAGCAGCCGCTCCGCGGCGTCCTATGGCTACACCTTC.

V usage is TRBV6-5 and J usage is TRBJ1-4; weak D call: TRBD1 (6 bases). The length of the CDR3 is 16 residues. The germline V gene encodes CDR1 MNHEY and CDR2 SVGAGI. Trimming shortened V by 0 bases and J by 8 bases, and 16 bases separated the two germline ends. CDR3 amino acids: CASSYSKGVWKEKLFF. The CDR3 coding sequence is TGTGCCAGCAGTTACTCGAAGGGGGTTTGGAAAGAAAAACTGTTTTTT.

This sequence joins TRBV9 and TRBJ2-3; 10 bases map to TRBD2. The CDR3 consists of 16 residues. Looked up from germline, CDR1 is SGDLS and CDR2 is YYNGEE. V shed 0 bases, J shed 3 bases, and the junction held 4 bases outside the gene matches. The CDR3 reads CASSVASGRGTDTQYF. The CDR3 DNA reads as TGTGCCAGCAGCGTAGCGAGCGGGAGGGGGACAGATACGCAGTATTTT.

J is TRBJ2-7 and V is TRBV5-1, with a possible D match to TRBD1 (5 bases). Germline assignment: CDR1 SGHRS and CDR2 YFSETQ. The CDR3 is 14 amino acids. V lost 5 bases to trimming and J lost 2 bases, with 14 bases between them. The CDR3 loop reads CASRSNRTTYEQYF. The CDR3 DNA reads TGCGCCAGCAGATCCAACCGGACAACCTACGAGCAGTACTTC.

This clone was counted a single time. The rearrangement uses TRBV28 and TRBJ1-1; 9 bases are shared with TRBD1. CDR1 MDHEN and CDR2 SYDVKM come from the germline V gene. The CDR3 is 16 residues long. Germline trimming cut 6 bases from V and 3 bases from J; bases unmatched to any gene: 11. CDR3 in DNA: TGTGCCAGCAGCCTATTAGTGGGACAGGGTGACACTGAAGCTTTCTTT. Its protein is CASSLLVGQGDTEAFF.

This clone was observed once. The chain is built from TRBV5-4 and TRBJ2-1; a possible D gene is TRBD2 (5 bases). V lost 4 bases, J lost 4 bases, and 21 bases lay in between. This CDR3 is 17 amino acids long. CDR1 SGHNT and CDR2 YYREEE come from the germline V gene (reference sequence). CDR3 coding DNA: TGTGCCAGCAGCCCGGTAGGATTAGGGAGTTGGTACAATGAGCAGTTCTTC. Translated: CASSPVGLGSWYNEQFF.

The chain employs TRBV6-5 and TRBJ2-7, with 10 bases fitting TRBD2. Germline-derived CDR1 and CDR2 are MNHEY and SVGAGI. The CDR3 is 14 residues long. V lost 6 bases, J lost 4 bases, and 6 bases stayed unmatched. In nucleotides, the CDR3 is TGTGCCAGCAGCAAAACTAGCGGGGCTTACGAGCAGTACTTC. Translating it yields CASSKTSGAYEQYF.

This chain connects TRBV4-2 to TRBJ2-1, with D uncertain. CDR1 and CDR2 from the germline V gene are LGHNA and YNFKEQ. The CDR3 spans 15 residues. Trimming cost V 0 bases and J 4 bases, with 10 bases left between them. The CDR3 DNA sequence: TGTGCCAGCAGCCAAGATAGAAGCCTATACAATGAGCAGTTCTTC. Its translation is CASSQDRSLYNEQFF.

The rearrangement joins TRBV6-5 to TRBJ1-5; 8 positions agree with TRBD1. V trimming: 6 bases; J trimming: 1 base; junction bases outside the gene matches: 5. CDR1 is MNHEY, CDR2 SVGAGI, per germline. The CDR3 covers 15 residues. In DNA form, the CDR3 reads TGTGCCAGCAGAGTCAGGGGGCCCAGCAATCAGCCCCAGCATTTT. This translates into CASRVRGPSNQPQHF.

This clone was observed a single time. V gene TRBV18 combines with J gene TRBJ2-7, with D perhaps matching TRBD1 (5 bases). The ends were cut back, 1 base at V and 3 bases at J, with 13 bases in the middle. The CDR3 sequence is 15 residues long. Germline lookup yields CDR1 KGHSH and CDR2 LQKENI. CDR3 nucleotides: TGTGCCAGCTCACCACTCCCCGACAGCTTCTACGAGCAGTACTTC. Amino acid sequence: CASSPLPDSFYEQYF.

The CDR3 reads CASSSRPRLAGGHKQETQYF. In nucleotides, the CDR3 is TGCGCCAGCAGCTCCAGACCGAGACTAGCGGGGGGCCACAAACAAGAGACCCAGTACTTC. The genes are TRBV5-1 and TRBJ2-5; 13 nucleotides line up with TRBD2. This CDR3 spans 20 amino acids. The junction had 16 bases not matched to a gene; V was cut back by 3 bases and J by 2 bases. In germline, CDR1 is SGHRS, CDR2 YFSETQ.

This chain's CDR3 is CASRVGTGFNQPQHF. The DNA for the CDR3 is TGTGCCAGCAGAGTGGGGACAGGGTTCAATCAGCCCCAGCATTTT. The chain carries TRBV6-5 and TRBJ1-5, with 9 bases matching TRBD1. Germline lookup yields CDR1 MNHEY and CDR2 SVGAGI. The CDR3 runs to 15 residues. V lost 6 bases to trimming and J lost 3 bases; unmatched junction nucleotides: 6.

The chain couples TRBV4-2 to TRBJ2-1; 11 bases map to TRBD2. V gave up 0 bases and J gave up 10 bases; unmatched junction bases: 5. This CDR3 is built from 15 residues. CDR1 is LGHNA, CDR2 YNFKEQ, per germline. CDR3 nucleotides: TGTGCCAGCAGCCAAGAAACTAGCGGGAGAGGGGAGCAGTTCTTC. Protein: CASSQETSGRGEQFF.